A single sample is the source of the 5 T cell receptor beta chains below, sequenced in a study of blood T cell repertoires in COVID-19. The method was immunoSEQ multiplex PCR; TCRdb's version includes in-frame clones alone and lacks a portion of them. This sample has around 150,000 clones, with roughly 80% found just once. Sequenced sample: PBMCs or T cells enriched from blood (not recorded which). The receptor source for this set is a man over 45 who had recovered from COVID-19.

This CDR3 reads CASSVRGNQPQHF. The CDR3 DNA sequence: TGTGCCAGCAGCGTTCGGGGCAATCAGCCCCAGCATTTT. The chain uses TRBV9 and TRBJ1-5; D call uncertain. Germline CDR1 reads SGDLS; CDR2 reads YYNGEE. V shed 2 bases and J shed 2 bases, with 5 bases lying between them. The CDR3 consists of 13 residues.

This chain uses TRBV7-2 with TRBJ1-2; possibly TRBD1 for D (5 bases). Germline V gene lookup returns CDR1 SGHTA and CDR2 FQGNSA. Trimming took off 5 bases at V and 8 bases at J, with 15 bases between the two ends. CDR3 size: 13 residues. DNA for the CDR3: TGTGCCAGCAGCCCGGGGGGGTCTGGGGGCTACACCTTC. Translating it yields CASSPGGSGGYTF.

The sample holds one count of this clone. The gene calls are TRBV7-9 and TRBJ1-4; D not certain. The CDR3 contains 15 residues. V was clipped by 5 bases and J by 3 bases, with 13 bases between them. CDR1 and CDR2 (germline): SEHNR, FQNEAQ (reference sequence). CDR3 in amino acids: CASSPAIAANEKLFF. The CDR3 nucleotides are TGTGCCAGCAGCCCAGCCATAGCAGCTAATGAAAAACTGTTTTTT.

V is TRBV18 and J is TRBJ1-1; TRBD1 agrees at 9 bases. Germline CDR1 reads KGHSH; CDR2 reads LQKENI. V trimming: 8 bases; J trimming: 5 bases; junction bases outside the gene matches: 18. The CDR3 loop spans 17 amino acids. The CDR3 DNA is TGTGCCAGCGCAGGTCGGACAGGGGCAAATTATGGGACTGAAGCTTTCTTT. Its translation: CASAGRTGANYGTEAFF.

The chain employs TRBV5-1 and TRBJ1-2, with D maybe TRBD1 (6 bases). Looked up from germline, CDR1 is SGHRS and CDR2 is YFSETQ. CDR3 length: 15 amino acids. V lost 5 bases and J lost 3, with 17 bases in between. CDR3 in DNA: TGCGCCAGCAGACCCTACGAGACAGGCGACTATGGCTACACCTTC. Protein: CASRPYETGDYGYTF.